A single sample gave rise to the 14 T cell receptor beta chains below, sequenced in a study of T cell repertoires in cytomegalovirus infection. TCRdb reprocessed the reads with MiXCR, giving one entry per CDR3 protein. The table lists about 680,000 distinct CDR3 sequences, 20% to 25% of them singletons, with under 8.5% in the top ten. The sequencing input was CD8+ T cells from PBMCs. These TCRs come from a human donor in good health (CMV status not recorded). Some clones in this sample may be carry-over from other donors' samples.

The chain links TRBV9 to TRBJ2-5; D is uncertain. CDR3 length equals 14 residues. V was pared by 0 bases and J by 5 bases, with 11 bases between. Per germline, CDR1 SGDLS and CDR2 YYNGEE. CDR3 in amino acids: CASSVAAGTETQYF. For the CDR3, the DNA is TGTGCCAGCAGCGTAGCTGCAGGTACCGAGACCCAGTACTTC.

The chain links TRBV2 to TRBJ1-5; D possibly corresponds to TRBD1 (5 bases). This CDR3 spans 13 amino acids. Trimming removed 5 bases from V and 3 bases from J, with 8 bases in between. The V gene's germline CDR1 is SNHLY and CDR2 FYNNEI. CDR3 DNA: TGTGCCAGCAGTTGGGACGCCAATCAGCCCCAGCATTTT. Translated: CASSWDANQPQHF.

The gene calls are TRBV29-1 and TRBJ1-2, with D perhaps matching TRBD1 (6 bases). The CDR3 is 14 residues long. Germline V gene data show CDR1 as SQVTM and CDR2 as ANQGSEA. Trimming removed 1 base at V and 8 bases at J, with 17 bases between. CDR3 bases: TGCAGCGTTGAAGGGGGGTCACAGGGTAGGGGCTACACCTTC. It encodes CSVEGGSQGRGYTF.

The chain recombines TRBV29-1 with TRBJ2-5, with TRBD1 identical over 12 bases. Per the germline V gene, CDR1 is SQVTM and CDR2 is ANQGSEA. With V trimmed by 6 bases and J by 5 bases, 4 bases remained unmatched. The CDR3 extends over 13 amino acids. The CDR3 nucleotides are TGCAGCGTGGGACAGGGGGCTCGGGAGACCCAGTACTTC. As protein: CSVGQGARETQYF.

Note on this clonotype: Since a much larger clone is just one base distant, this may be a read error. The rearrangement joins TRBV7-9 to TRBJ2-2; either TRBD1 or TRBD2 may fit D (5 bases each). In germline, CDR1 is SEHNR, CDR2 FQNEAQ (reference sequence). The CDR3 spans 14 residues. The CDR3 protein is CASSLPENTGDLFF. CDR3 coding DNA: TGTGCCAGCAGCTTACCCGAGAACACCGGGGACCTGTTTTTT. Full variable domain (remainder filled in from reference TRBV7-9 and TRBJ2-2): DTGVSQNPRHKITKRGQNVTFRCDPISEHNRLYWYRQTLGQGPEFLTYFQNEAQLEKSRLLSDRFSAERPKGSFSTLEIQRTEQGDSAMYLCASSLPENTGDLFFGEGSRLTVL.

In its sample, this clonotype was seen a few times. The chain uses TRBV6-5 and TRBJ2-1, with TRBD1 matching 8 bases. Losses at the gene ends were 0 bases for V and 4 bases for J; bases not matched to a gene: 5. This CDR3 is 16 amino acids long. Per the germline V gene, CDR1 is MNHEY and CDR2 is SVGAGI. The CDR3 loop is CASSYSETGEYNEQFF. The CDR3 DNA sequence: TGTGCCAGCAGTTACTCGGAGACAGGGGAATACAATGAGCAGTTCTTC.

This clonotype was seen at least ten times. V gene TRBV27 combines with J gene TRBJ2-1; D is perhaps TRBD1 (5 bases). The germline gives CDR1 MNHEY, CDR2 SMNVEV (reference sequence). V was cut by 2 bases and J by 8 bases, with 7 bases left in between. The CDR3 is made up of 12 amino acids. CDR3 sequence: CASSLGADEQFF. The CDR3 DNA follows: TGTGCCAGCAGTTTAGGGGCGGATGAGCAGTTCTTC.

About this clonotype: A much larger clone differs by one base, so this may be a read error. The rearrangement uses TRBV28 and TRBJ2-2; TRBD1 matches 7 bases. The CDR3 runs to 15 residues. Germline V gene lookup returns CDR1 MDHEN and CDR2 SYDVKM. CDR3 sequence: CANSPTGFNTGELFF. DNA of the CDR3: TGTGCCAACAGTCCGACAGGGTTTAACACCGGGGAGCTGTTTTTT.

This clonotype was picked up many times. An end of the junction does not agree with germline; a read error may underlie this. CDR3 loop: CASSYRGATGELFF. The CDR3 DNA sequence: TGTGCTAGCAGCTATCGAGGGGCGACCGGGGAGCTGTTTTTT. The chain couples TRBV7-7 to TRBJ2-2; D may be TRBD1 or TRBD2 (5 bases each). In germline, CDR1 is SSHAT, CDR2 FNYEAQ (reference sequence). This CDR3 is 14 amino acids long.

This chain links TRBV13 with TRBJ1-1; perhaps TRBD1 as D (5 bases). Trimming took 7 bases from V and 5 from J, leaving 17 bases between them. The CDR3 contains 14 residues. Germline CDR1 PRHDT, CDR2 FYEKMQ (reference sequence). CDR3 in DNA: TGTGCCAGCACCGACGGAAAAGACAGAACTGAAGCTTTCTTT. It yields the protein CASTDGKDRTEAFF.

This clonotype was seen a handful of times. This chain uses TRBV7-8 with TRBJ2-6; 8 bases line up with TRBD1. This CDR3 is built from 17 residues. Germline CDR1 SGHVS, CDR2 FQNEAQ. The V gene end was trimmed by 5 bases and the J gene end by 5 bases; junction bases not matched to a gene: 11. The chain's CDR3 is CASSTTGGNLWANVLTF. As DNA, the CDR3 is TGTGCCAGCAGCACTACAGGGGGGAACCTCTGGGCCAACGTCCTGACTTTC.

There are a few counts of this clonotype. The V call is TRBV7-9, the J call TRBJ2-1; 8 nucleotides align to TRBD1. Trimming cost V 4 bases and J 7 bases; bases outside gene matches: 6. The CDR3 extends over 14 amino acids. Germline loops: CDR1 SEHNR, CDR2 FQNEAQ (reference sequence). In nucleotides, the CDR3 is TGTGCCAGCAGCTCCCCGAGGACAGGGAATGAGCAGTTCTTC. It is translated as CASSSPRTGNEQFF.

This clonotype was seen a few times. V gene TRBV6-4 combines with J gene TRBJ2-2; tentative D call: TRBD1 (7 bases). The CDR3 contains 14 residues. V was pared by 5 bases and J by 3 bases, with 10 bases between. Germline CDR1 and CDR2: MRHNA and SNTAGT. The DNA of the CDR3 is TGTGCCAGCAGTACAGGGGAGGACACCGGGGAGCTGTTTTTT. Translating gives CASSTGEDTGELFF.

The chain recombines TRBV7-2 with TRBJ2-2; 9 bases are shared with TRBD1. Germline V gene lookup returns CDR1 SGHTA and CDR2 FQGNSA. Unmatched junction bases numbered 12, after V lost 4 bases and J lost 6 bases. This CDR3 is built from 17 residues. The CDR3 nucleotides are TGTGCCAGCAGCTGGGTCCCGGGACAGGGAAGGGCCGGGGAGCTGTTTTTT. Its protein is CASSWVPGQGRAGELFF.